These T cell receptor beta chains were read from a single sample in a study of shared clonotypes between healthy human individuals. Profiling relied on immunoSEQ multiplex PCR, and the TCRdb table lists in-frame clones only, not all of them. This sample yields about 510,000 clones, of which roughly 78% are seen a single time; over 10% belongs to the top ten. The sequenced sample consisted of PBMCs. The origin of the receptors is a middle-aged woman in good health. Some clones in this sample may be carry-over from other donors' samples. Each CDR3 is given with its conserved first and last residue. The D gene is left open where the match is weak. Not every row has a clone size; where given, it reads once, few, many or a size class.

j_gene: TRBJ1-1
abundance: NA
v_gene: TRBV19
d_gene: TRBD1
CDR3aa: CASMRGRQGANTEAFF
CDR3nt: TGTGCCAGTATGAGAGGGCGACAGGGGGCGAACACTGAAGCTTTCTTT

j_gene: TRBJ1-5
abundance: NA
v_gene: TRBV6-1
d_gene: TRBD1
CDR3aa: CASSDPFGQGNSNQPQHF
CDR3nt: TGTGCCAGCAGTGACCCTTTCGGACAGGGAAATTCCAATCAGCCCCAGCATTTT

j_gene: TRBJ2-7
abundance: NA
v_gene: TRBV6-1
d_gene: NA
CDR3aa: CASSDVRSGPSYEQYF
CDR3nt: TGTGCCAGCAGTGATGTCCGTAGTGGGCCTTCCTACGAGCAGTACTTC

j_gene: TRBJ1-5
abundance: NA
v_gene: TRBV30
d_gene: NA
CDR3aa: CAWSVATVNQPQHF
CDR3nt: TGTGCCTGGAGTGTGGCAACAGTTAATCAGCCCCAGCATTTT

j_gene: TRBJ1-1
abundance: few
v_gene: TRBV5-1
d_gene: NA
CDR3aa: CASSLKGGTEAFF
CDR3nt: TGCGCCAGCAGCTTGAAGGGGGGGACTGAAGCTTTCTTT

j_gene: TRBJ2-6
abundance: NA
v_gene: TRBV7-9
d_gene: NA
CDR3aa: CASSLPTGVGANVLTF
CDR3nt: TGTGCCAGCAGCTTACCGACGGGGGTAGGGGCCAACGTCCTGACTTTC

j_gene: TRBJ2-2
abundance: NA
v_gene: TRBV19
d_gene: NA
CDR3aa: CASRWSQNTGELFF
CDR3nt: TGTGCCAGTAGGTGGTCTCAGAACACCGGGGAGCTGTTTTTT

j_gene: TRBJ1-5
abundance: NA
v_gene: TRBV6-5
d_gene: NA
CDR3aa: CASRPTAYSNQPQHF
CDR3nt: TGTGCCAGCAGGCCAACAGCTTATAGCAATCAGCCCCAGCATTTT

j_gene: TRBJ1-5
abundance: NA
v_gene: TRBV27
d_gene: TRBD1
CDR3aa: CASSPGQDAYQPQHF
CDR3nt: TGTGCCAGCAGCCCAGGACAGGATGCGTACCAGCCCCAGCATTTT

j_gene: TRBJ2-7
abundance: NA
v_gene: TRBV5-8
d_gene: NA
CDR3aa: CASSIPDAAYEQYF
CDR3nt: TGTGCCAGCAGCATTCCGGACGCAGCCTACGAGCAGTACTTC

j_gene: TRBJ1-1
abundance: few
v_gene: TRBV10-3
d_gene: TRBD1
CDR3aa: CAISQDREGSEAFF
CDR3nt: TGTGCCATCAGCCAGGACAGGGAGGGTTCTGAAGCTTTCTTT

j_gene: TRBJ2-1
abundance: few
v_gene: TRBV19
d_gene: NA
CDR3aa: CASTGSEGGEQFF
CDR3nt: TGTGCCAGTACAGGGTCGGAAGGGGGTGAGCAGTTCTTC

j_gene: TRBJ1-2
abundance: NA
v_gene: TRBV28
d_gene: NA
CDR3aa: CASSLGGRDYGYTF
CDR3nt: TGTGCCAGCAGTTTAGGGGGCAGGGACTATGGCTACACCTTC

j_gene: TRBJ2-1
abundance: NA
v_gene: TRBV7-2
d_gene: TRBD2
CDR3aa: CASSYREAGGQFF
CDR3nt: TGTGCCAGCAGCTACCGGGAGGCGGGAGGCCAGTTCTTC

j_gene: TRBJ2-5
abundance: NA
v_gene: TRBV14
d_gene: TRBD2
CDR3aa: CASSQGRGLAGHETQYF
CDR3nt: TGTGCCAGCAGCCAAGGGAGGGGTCTAGCGGGACATGAGACCCAGTACTTC

j_gene: TRBJ1-3
abundance: once
v_gene: TRBV5-1
d_gene: NA
CDR3aa: CASSLGVTSGNTIYF
CDR3nt: TGCGCCAGCAGCCTTGGGGTGACCTCTGGAAACACCATATATTTT

j_gene: TRBJ2-7
abundance: few
v_gene: TRBV10-1
d_gene: TRBD1
CDR3aa: CASTQGAPTGSHREQYF
CDR3nt: TGCGCCAGCACCCAGGGTGCCCCGACAGGGAGCCATCGCGAGCAGTACTTC

j_gene: TRBJ2-5
abundance: NA
v_gene: TRBV5-4
d_gene: TRBD1
CDR3aa: CASSPRQGPQETQYF
CDR3nt: TGTGCCAGCAGCCCGAGACAGGGCCCCCAAGAGACCCAGTACTTC

j_gene: TRBJ2-3
abundance: NA
v_gene: TRBV27
d_gene: TRBD1
CDR3aa: CASSLGQGADTQYF
CDR3nt: TGTGCCAGCAGTTTAGGGCAGGGGGCAGATACGCAGTATTTT

j_gene: TRBJ2-5
abundance: NA
v_gene: TRBV27
d_gene: TRBD2
CDR3aa: CASTLAGGGWETQYF
CDR3nt: TGTGCCAGCACTCTAGCGGGAGGGGGCTGGGAGACCCAGTACTTC

j_gene: TRBJ1-4
abundance: NA
v_gene: TRBV4-1
d_gene: NA
CDR3aa: CASSPLRVEKLFF
CDR3nt: TGCGCCAGCAGCCCCCTGCGGGTCGAAAAACTGTTTTTT

j_gene: TRBJ1-2
abundance: NA
v_gene: TRBV7-9
d_gene: NA
CDR3aa: CASSLSRGYTF
CDR3nt: TGTGCCAGCAGCTTATCCCGGGGCTACACCTTC

j_gene: TRBJ1-2
abundance: NA
v_gene: TRBV7-2
d_gene: NA
CDR3aa: CASSLADPMGYTF
CDR3nt: TGTGCCAGCAGCTTAGCAGACCCTATGGGCTACACCTTC

j_gene: TRBJ1-2
abundance: once
v_gene: TRBV7-8
d_gene: NA
CDR3aa: CASSDLRVGNYGYTF
CDR3nt: TGTGCCAGCAGCGACCTCCGGGTAGGGAACTATGGCTACACCTTC

j_gene: TRBJ2-2
abundance: NA
v_gene: TRBV5-8
d_gene: TRBD2
CDR3aa: CASSAHLGLAAPGELFF
CDR3nt: TGTGCCAGCAGCGCCCACCTGGGACTAGCGGCCCCCGGGGAGCTGTTTTTT

j_gene: TRBJ1-1
abundance: NA
v_gene: TRBV10-3
d_gene: NA
CDR3aa: CAISAQGTLNTEAFF
CDR3nt: TGTGCCATCAGTGCTCAGGGAACCCTGAACACTGAAGCTTTCTTT

j_gene: TRBJ2-1
abundance: NA
v_gene: TRBV11-3
d_gene: NA
CDR3aa: CASSLAGSYNEQFF
CDR3nt: TGTGCCAGCAGCTTGGCTGGATCCTACAATGAGCAGTTCTTC

j_gene: TRBJ2-5
abundance: NA
v_gene: TRBV23-1
d_gene: NA
CDR3aa: CASCVLWSLLDSPRTQYF
CDR3nt: TGCGCCAGTTGTGTTCTGTGGTCTCTGCTTGACAGTCCGCGGACCCAGTACTTC

j_gene: TRBJ2-5
abundance: NA
v_gene: TRBV4-1
d_gene: NA
CDR3aa: CASSQAASETQYF
CDR3nt: TGCGCCAGCAGCCAAGCGGCTAGCGAGACCCAGTACTTC

j_gene: TRBJ2-7
abundance: NA
v_gene: TRBV2
d_gene: NA
CDR3aa: CASSDFPDRTYEQYF
CDR3nt: TGTGCCAGCAGTGATTTCCCGGACAGAACCTACGAGCAGTACTTC

j_gene: TRBJ2-7
abundance: NA
v_gene: TRBV7-2
d_gene: TRBD2
CDR3aa: CASSPQSWREGREQYF
CDR3nt: TGTGCCAGCAGCCCTCAATCGTGGCGGGAGGGCCGCGAGCAGTACTTC

j_gene: TRBJ2-7
abundance: NA
v_gene: TRBV7-2
d_gene: NA
CDR3aa: CASSLGGPYEQYF
CDR3nt: TGTGCCAGCAGCTTGGGAGGACCCTACGAGCAGTACTTC

j_gene: TRBJ1-1
abundance: once
v_gene: TRBV20-1
d_gene: NA
CDR3aa: CSVRNTEAFF
CDR3nt: TGCAGTGTCCGGAACACTGAAGCTTTCTTT

j_gene: TRBJ2-1
abundance: NA
v_gene: TRBV7-9
d_gene: TRBD1
CDR3aa: CASTPVRGHEQFF
CDR3nt: TGTGCCAGCACCCCTGTCAGGGGGCATGAGCAGTTCTTC

j_gene: TRBJ1-4
abundance: NA
v_gene: TRBV28
d_gene: NA
CDR3aa: CASSLSTAGKEKLFF
CDR3nt: TGTGCCAGCAGTTTATCTACGGCAGGGAAGGAAAAACTGTTTTTT

j_gene: TRBJ1-1
abundance: NA
v_gene: TRBV2
d_gene: NA
CDR3aa: CASSGDRYNTEAFF
CDR3nt: TGTGCCAGCAGTGGAGACAGGTACAACACTGAAGCTTTCTTT

j_gene: TRBJ2-3
abundance: NA
v_gene: TRBV30
d_gene: TRBD2
CDR3aa: CAWTSGSPDTQYF
CDR3nt: TGTGCCTGGACTAGCGGGAGCCCAGATACGCAGTATTTT

j_gene: TRBJ2-7
abundance: NA
v_gene: TRBV6-1
d_gene: TRBD1
CDR3aa: CASAYGTGTNEQYF
CDR3nt: TGTGCCAGCGCCTACGGGACAGGGACGAACGAGCAGTACTTC

j_gene: TRBJ2-3
abundance: NA
v_gene: TRBV13
d_gene: NA
CDR3aa: CASSPPGVVSTQYF
CDR3nt: TGTGCCAGCAGCCCCCCCGGGGTCGTCAGTACGCAGTATTTT

j_gene: TRBJ1-1
abundance: NA
v_gene: TRBV28
d_gene: NA
CDR3aa: CASSRGSTEAFF
CDR3nt: TGTGCCAGCAGCCGGGGGAGCACTGAAGCTTTCTTT

j_gene: TRBJ2-2
abundance: NA
v_gene: TRBV4-3
d_gene: NA
CDR3aa: CASSQATGDLVTGELFF
CDR3nt: TGCGCCAGCAGCCAAGCGACGGGGGACCTGGTCACCGGGGAGCTGTTTTTT

j_gene: TRBJ2-5
abundance: few
v_gene: TRBV28
d_gene: TRBD2
CDR3aa: CASQLAGGPQETQYF
CDR3nt: TGTGCCAGCCAATTGGCGGGAGGCCCCCAAGAGACCCAGTACTTC

j_gene: TRBJ2-1
abundance: NA
v_gene: TRBV5-1
d_gene: NA
CDR3aa: CASSLDSRDNEQFF
CDR3nt: TGCGCCAGCAGCTTGGATAGCCGGGACAATGAGCAGTTCTTC

j_gene: TRBJ2-1
abundance: NA
v_gene: TRBV7-2
d_gene: NA
CDR3aa: CASSLVTDLSYNEQFF
CDR3nt: TGTGCCAGCAGCTTAGTGACGGACCTCTCCTACAATGAGCAGTTCTTC

j_gene: TRBJ2-3
abundance: NA
v_gene: TRBV5-1
d_gene: NA
CDR3aa: CASSLGLDTQYF
CDR3nt: TGCGCCAGCAGCTTGGGGCTAGATACGCAGTATTTT

j_gene: TRBJ2-1
abundance: NA
v_gene: TRBV11-2
d_gene: TRBD2
CDR3aa: CASSLHGLARTYNEQFF
CDR3nt: TGTGCCAGCAGCTTGCATGGACTAGCGAGAACCTACAATGAGCAGTTCTTC

j_gene: TRBJ2-1
abundance: NA
v_gene: TRBV7-3
d_gene: NA
CDR3aa: CASSLSGSNNEQFF
CDR3nt: TGTGCCAGCAGCTTAAGTGGGAGTAACAATGAGCAGTTCTTC

j_gene: TRBJ1-2
abundance: NA
v_gene: TRBV7-8
d_gene: TRBD1
CDR3aa: CASSLSHMSRDRVTYGYTF
CDR3nt: TGTGCCAGCAGCTTATCCCATATGTCCCGGGACAGGGTGACCTATGGCTACACCTTC

j_gene: TRBJ2-2
abundance: once
v_gene: TRBV5-6
d_gene: NA
CDR3aa: CASSARGPRGTGELFF
CDR3nt: TGTGCCAGCAGCGCCAGGGGCCCTCGGGGCACCGGGGAGCTGTTTTTT

j_gene: TRBJ1-2
abundance: few
v_gene: TRBV5-4
d_gene: NA
CDR3aa: CASSLDIYGYTF
CDR3nt: TGTGCCAGCAGCTTGGATATCTATGGCTACACCTTC

j_gene: TRBJ2-3
abundance: few
v_gene: TRBV6-4
d_gene: TRBD2
CDR3aa: CASQVASGSTDTQYF
CDR3nt: TGTGCCTCCCAGGTGGCTAGCGGGAGCACAGATACGCAGTATTTT